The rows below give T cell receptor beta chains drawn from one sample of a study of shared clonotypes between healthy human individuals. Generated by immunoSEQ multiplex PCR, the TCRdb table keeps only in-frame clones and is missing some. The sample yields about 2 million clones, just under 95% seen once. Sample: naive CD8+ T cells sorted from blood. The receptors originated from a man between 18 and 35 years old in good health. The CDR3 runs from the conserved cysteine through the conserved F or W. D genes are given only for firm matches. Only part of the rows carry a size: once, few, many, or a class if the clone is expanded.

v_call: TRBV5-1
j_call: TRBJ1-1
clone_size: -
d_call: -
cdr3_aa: CASSLGPNTEAFF
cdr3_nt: TGCGCCAGCAGCTTGGGACCGAACACTGAAGCTTTCTTT

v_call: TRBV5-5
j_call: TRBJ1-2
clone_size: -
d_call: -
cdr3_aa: CASSLKGVRGYTF
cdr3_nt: TGTGCCAGCAGCTTGAAGGGGGTACGCGGCTACACCTTC

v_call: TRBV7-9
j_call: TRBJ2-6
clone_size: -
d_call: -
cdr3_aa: CASSYPKGESGANVLTF
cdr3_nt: TGTGCCAGCAGCTACCCCAAGGGGGAGTCTGGGGCCAACGTCCTGACTTTC

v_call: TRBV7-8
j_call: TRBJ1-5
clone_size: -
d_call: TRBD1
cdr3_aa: CASSLRGDRNQPQHF
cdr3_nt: TGTGCCAGCAGCCTCAGGGGGGACCGAAATCAGCCCCAGCATTTT

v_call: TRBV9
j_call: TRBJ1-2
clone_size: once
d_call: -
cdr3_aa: CASSVDNAYGYTF
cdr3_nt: TGTGCCAGCAGCGTGGACAACGCCTATGGCTACACCTTC

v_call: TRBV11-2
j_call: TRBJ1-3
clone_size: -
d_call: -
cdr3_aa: CASSSPGGNTIYF
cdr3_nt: TGTGCCAGCAGCTCCCCTGGGGGAAACACCATATATTTT

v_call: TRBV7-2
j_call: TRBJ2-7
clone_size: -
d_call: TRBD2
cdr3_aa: CASSLGPFFASGALEQYF
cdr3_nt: TGTGCCAGCAGCTTGGGCCCTTTTTTCGCTAGCGGGGCCCTCGAGCAGTACTTC

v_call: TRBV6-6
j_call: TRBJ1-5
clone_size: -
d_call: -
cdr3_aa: CASSYTNNQPQHF
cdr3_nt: TGTGCCAGCAGTTACACCAACAATCAGCCCCAGCATTTT

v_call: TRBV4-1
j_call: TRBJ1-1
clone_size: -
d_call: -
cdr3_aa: CASSHNRGVTEAFF
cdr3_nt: TGCGCCAGCAGCCACAATAGGGGTGTAACTGAAGCTTTCTTT

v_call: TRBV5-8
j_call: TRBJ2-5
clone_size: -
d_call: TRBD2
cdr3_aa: CASSNGLAGAQETQYF
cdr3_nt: TGTGCCAGCAGCAATGGACTAGCGGGGGCGCAAGAGACCCAGTACTTC

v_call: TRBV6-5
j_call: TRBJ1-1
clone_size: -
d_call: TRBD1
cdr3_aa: CASTSAGGNTEAFF
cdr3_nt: TGTGCCAGCACCTCAGCAGGGGGGAACACTGAAGCTTTCTTT

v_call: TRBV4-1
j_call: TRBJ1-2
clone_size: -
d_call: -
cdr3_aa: CASSQVVYYGYTF
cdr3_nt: TGCGCCAGCAGCCAAGTCGTTTACTATGGCTACACCTTC

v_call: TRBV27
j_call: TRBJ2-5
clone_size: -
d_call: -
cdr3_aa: CASSLSSGLETQYF
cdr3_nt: TGTGCCAGCAGTTTATCGTCAGGGTTAGAGACCCAGTACTTC

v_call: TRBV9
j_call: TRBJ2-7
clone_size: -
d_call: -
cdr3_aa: CASSLTGTPTYEQYF
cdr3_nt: TGTGCCAGCAGCTTGACCGGGACACCAACCTACGAGCAGTACTTC

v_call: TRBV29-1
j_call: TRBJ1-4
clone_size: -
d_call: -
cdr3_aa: CSVVGKPYEKLFF
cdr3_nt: TGCAGCGTTGTTGGGAAGCCTTATGAAAAACTGTTTTTT

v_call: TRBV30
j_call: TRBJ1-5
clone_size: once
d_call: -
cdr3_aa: CAWSGRVGRQPQHF
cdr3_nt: TGTGCCTGGAGTGGGCGGGTGGGGCGTCAGCCCCAGCATTTT

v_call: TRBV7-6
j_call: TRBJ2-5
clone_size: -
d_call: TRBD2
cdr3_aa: CASSLVTSARETQYF
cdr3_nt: TGTGCCAGCAGCTTAGTGACTAGCGCCCGGGAGACCCAGTACTTC

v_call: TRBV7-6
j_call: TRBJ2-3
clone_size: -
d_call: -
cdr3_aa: CASSLGGGPDTQYF
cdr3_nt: TGTGCCAGCAGCTTGGGTGGAGGCCCAGATACGCAGTATTTT

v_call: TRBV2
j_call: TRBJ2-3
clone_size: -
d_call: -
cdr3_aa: CASSAPSDTQYF
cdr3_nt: TGTGCCAGCAGTGCCCCTTCGGATACGCAGTATTTT

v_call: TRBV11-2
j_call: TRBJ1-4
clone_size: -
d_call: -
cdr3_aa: CASSLGPFGADNEKLFF
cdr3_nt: TGTGCCAGCAGCTTAGGCCCTTTCGGGGCTGATAATGAAAAACTGTTTTTT

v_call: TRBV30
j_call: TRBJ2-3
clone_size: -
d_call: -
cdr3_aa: CAWSVGWTDTQYF
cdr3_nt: TGTGCCTGGAGTGTTGGGTGGACAGATACGCAGTATTTT

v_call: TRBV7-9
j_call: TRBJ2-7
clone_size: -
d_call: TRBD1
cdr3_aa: CATEGGQGIYEQYF
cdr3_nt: TGTGCCACCGAGGGGGGACAGGGAATCTACGAGCAGTACTTC

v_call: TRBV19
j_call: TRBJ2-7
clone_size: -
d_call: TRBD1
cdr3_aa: CASSGGQGPSYEQYF
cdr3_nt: TGTGCCAGTAGTGGAGGACAGGGGCCTTCCTACGAGCAGTACTTC

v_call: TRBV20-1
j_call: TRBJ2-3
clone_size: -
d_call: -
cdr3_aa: CSAAENSQYF
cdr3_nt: TGCAGTGCGGCGGAGAATTCGCAGTATTTT

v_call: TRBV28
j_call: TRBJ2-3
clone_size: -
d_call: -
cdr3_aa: CASSIDTAFTDTQYF
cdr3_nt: TGTGCCAGCAGTATAGACACAGCCTTCACAGATACGCAGTATTTT

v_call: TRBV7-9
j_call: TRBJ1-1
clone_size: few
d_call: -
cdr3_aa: CASSWAQGANTEAFF
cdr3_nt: TGTGCCAGCAGCTGGGCACAGGGAGCGAACACTGAAGCTTTCTTT

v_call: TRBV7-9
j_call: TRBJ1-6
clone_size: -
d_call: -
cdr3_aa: CASSLVAASSYNSPLHF
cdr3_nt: TGTGCCAGCAGCTTAGTTGCAGCCAGCTCCTATAATTCACCCCTCCACTTT

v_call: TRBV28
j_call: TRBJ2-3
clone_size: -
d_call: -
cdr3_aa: CAIGTYFTDTQYF
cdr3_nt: TGTGCCATAGGGACGTATTTCACAGATACGCAGTATTTT

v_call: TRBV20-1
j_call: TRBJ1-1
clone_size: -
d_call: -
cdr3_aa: CSAKVNTEAFF
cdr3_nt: TGCAGTGCTAAGGTGAACACTGAAGCTTTCTTT

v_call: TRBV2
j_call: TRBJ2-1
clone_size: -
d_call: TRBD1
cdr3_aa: CASNPPGTGAYNEQFF
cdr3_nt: TGTGCCAGCAATCCGCCCGGGACAGGGGCCTACAATGAGCAGTTCTTC

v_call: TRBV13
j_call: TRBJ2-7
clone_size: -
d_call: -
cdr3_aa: CASSLGASGEQYF
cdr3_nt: TGTGCCAGCAGCTTAGGCGCGTCTGGAGAGCAGTACTTC

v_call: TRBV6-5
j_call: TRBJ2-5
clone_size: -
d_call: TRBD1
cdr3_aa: CASRRTGEETQYF
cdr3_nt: TGTGCCAGCAGGCGGACAGGGGAAGAGACCCAGTACTTC

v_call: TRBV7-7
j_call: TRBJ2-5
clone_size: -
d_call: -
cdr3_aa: CASSLGEIKTQYF
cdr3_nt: TGTGCTAGCAGCTTGGGGGAAATAAAGACCCAGTACTTC

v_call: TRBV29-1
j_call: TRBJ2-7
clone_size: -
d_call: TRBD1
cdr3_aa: CSVTTGTTYEQYF
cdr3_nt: TGCAGTGTCACGACAGGGACGACCTACGAGCAGTACTTC

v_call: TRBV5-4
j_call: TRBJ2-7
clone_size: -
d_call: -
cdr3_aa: CASSRTQGLLGEQYF
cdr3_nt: TGTGCCAGCAGCCGCACCCAGGGGCTTCTGGGCGAGCAGTACTTC

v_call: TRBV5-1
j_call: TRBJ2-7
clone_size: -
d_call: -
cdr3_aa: CASSLAGIGYEQYF
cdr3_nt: TGCGCCAGCAGCTTGGCAGGAATAGGGTACGAGCAGTACTTC

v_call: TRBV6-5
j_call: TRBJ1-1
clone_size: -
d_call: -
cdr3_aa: CASSYFQANTEAFF
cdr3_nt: TGTGCCAGCAGTTACTTCCAGGCTAACACTGAAGCTTTCTTT

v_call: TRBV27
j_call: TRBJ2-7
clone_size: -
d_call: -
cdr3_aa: CASSFGGGPYEQYF
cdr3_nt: TGTGCCAGCAGTTTCGGCGGTGGGCCCTACGAGCAGTACTTC

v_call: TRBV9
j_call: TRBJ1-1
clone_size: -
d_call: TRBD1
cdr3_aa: CASSLYRGGDTEAFF
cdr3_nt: TGTGCCAGCAGCCTTTACAGGGGGGGAGACACTGAAGCTTTCTTT

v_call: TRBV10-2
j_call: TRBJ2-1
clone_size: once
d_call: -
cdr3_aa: CASRPGPSAGGQFF
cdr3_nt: TGCGCCAGCAGACCGGGACCATCTGCTGGGGGGCAGTTCTTC

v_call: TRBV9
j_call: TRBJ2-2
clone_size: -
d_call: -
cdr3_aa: CASSVVTGELFF
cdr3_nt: TGTGCCAGCAGCGTAGTTACCGGGGAGCTGTTTTTT

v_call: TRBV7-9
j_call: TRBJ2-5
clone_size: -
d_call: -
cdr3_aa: CASSQSGVQETQYF
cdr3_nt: TGTGCCAGCAGCCAATCGGGGGTTCAAGAGACCCAGTACTTC

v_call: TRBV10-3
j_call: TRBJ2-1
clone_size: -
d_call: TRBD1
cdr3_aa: CAISELTGGKDNEQFF
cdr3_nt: TGTGCCATCAGTGAGCTTACAGGGGGGAAAGACAATGAGCAGTTCTTC

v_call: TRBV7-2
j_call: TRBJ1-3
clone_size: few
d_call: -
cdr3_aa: CASSKGRGAGNTIYF
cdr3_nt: TGTGCCAGCAGCAAGGGACGGGGAGCTGGAAACACCATATATTTT